The sequence of this T cell receptor (beta chain) was determined in a study of T cell responses to AZD1222 COVID-19 vaccine. TCRdb's table, derived via immunoSEQ multiplex PCR, lists solely in-frame clones and lacks some. The table shows 90,000 or so clones, with around 90% occurring only once. A note on this clone: The antigen is not known.

V shed 0 bases and J shed 2 bases, with 12 bases lying between them. This CDR3 comprises 16 residues. Germline V gene lookup returns CDR1 MNHEY and CDR2 SVGAGI. Some second doses came at about 4 weeks and others at about 12 weeks; these were pooled. Overall study findings and caveats: Reportedly, nearly half the spike-specific TCRs target unmutated variant regions. Spike as a whole was targeted by vaccine-associated CD4 TCRs, dominant at 160-218 and 743-854. White British donors predominated, females outnumbered males, and clonal diversity was possibly underestimated.

The sequence derives from an adult who received the AZD1222 COVID-19 vaccine. The sample consisted of peripheral blood, taken 28 days after the second AZD1222 dose. The V and J genes are TRBV6-5 and TRBJ2-3; possibly TRBD2 for D (6 bases). The CDR3 loop reads CASSYSQTSSTDTQYF. The CDR3 DNA sequence: TGTGCCAGCAGTTACTCACAGACTAGTTCCACAGATACGCAGTATTTT.